This TCR beta chain was sequenced in a study of T cell responses to AZD1222 COVID-19 vaccine. Points from the study as a whole: All repertoire sampling was performed exclusively after the peak T cell response. When two AZD1222 doses had been given, Spike-specific TCR breadth and depth rose.

The V end was cut by 8 bases, the J end by 0 bases, with 14 bases between. CDR1 MDHEN and CDR2 SYDVKM come from the germline V gene. The CDR3 runs 15 residues. Profiled with immunoSEQ multiplex PCR; TCRdb holds only in-frame clones, not every one. The repertoire holds 150,000 or so clones, with roughly 91% as singletons. Concerning this clone: Its antigen is currently unknown.

This TCR was recovered from an adult who received the AZD1222 COVID-19 vaccine. Here the sequenced sample was peripheral blood, taken 28 days after the second AZD1222 dose. The V call is TRBV28, the J call TRBJ2-4; D perhaps matches TRBD2 (6 bases). The chain's CDR3 is CASAGRGLAKNIQYF. CDR3 nucleotides: TGTGCCAGCGCTGGGCGGGGATTAGCCAAAAACATTCAGTACTTC.